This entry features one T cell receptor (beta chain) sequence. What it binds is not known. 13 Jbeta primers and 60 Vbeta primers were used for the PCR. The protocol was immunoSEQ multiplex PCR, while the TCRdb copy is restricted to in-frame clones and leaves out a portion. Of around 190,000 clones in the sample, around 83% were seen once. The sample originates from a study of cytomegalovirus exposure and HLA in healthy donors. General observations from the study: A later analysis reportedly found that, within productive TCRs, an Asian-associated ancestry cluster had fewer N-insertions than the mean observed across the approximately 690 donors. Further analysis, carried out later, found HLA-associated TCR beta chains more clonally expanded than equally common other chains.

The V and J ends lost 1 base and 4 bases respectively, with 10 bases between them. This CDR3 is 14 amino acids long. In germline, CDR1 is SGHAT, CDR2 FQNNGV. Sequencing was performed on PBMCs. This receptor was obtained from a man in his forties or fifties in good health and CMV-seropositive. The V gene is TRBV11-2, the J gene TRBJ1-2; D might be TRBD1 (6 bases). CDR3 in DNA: TGTGCCAGCAGCTTAGGCCAGGGGATCTATGGCTACACCTTC. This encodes CASSLGQGIYGYTF. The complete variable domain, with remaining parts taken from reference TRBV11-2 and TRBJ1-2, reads EAGVAQSPRYKIIEKRQSVAFWCNPISGHATLYWYQQILGQGPKLLIQFQNNGVVDDSQLPKDRFSAERLKGVDSTLKIQPAKLEDSAVYLCASSLGQGIYGYTFGSGTRLTVV.